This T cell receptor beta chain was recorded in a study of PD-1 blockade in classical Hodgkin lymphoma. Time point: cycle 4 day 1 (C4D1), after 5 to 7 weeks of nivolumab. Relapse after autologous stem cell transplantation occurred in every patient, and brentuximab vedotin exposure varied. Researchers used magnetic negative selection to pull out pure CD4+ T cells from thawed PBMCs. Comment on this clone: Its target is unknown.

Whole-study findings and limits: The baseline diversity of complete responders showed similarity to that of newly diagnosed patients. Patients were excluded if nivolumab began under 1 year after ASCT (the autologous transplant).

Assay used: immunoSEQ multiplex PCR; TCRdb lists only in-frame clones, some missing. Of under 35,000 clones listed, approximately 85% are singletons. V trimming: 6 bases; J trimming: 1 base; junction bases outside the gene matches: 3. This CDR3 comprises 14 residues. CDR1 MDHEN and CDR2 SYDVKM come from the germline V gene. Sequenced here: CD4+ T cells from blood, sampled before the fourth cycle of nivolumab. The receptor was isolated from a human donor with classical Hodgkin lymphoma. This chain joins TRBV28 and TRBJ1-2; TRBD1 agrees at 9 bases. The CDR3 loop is CASSYRGHNYGYTF. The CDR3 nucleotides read TGTGCCAGCAGCTACAGGGGGCATAACTATGGCTACACCTTC.